The 23 T cell receptor beta chains presented below share a single source sample, sequenced in a study of cytomegalovirus exposure and HLA in healthy donors. In the PCR, 60 Vbeta and 13 Jbeta primers were used. Clones were sequenced by immunoSEQ multiplex PCR, and TCRdb holds only the in-frame ones, with some missing. The profile shows 100,000 to 150,000 clones, over 60% of them singletons. Sequencing was carried out using PBMCs. Every receptor here comes from a female donor in good health and CMV-seronegative.

This chain joins TRBV9 and TRBJ1-2; 10 positions agree with TRBD1. This CDR3 spans 14 amino acids. The ends lost 2 bases at V and 7 bases at J; junction bases unmatched: 5. Germline CDR1 SGDLS, CDR2 YYNGEE. The CDR3 is CASSVGRDRGGYTF. The CDR3 DNA is TGTGCCAGCAGCGTGGGAAGGGACAGGGGTGGCTACACCTTC.

CDR3 region: CASSLLQGNTEAFF. The CDR3 DNA reads TGCGCCAGCAGCTTGTTACAGGGTAACACTGAAGCTTTCTTT. The chain employs TRBV5-1 and TRBJ1-1; perhaps TRBD1 as D (6 bases). CDR3 length: 14 amino acids. Germline V gene lookup returns CDR1 SGHRS and CDR2 YFSETQ. The V gene lost 1 base and the J gene lost 2 bases, with 9 bases spanning the gap.

V usage is TRBV6-5 and J usage is TRBJ1-5; D perhaps matches TRBD1 (5 bases). The V end was cut by 2 bases, the J end by 6 bases, with 11 bases between. The CDR3 sequence is 14 residues long. Germline V gives CDR1 MNHEY, CDR2 SVGAGI. For the CDR3, the DNA is TGTGCCAGCAGTTACGGGGCAGGGATTCAGCCCCAGCATTTT. This translates into CASSYGAGIQPQHF.

This clone has only one observation. V gene TRBV4-1 combines with J gene TRBJ2-5, with D hard to call. V lost 3 bases, J lost 1 base, and 9 bases lay in between. The CDR3 runs 14 residues. Per germline, CDR1 MGHRA and CDR2 YSYEKL. The CDR3 bases are TGCGCCAGCAGCCATCCCGACTTCCAAGAGACCCAGTACTTC. Translated: CASSHPDFQETQYF.

This clone was seen a single time. The junction does not match germline at one end; this may be a read error. Different DNA sequences within this sample yield the same CDR3. CDR3 in DNA: TGTGCCAGTAGTTTCGGGAACACCGGGGAGCTGTTTTTT. It encodes CASSFGNTGELFF. This rearrangement joins TRBV27 to TRBJ2-2; D unresolved. Germline lookup yields CDR1 MNHEY and CDR2 SMNVEV (reference sequence). The CDR3 extends over 13 amino acids.

The chain joins TRBV19 to TRBJ2-1, with D possibly matching TRBD2 (5 bases). CDR3 size: 13 residues. CDR1 is LNHDA and CDR2 is SQIVND in the germline V gene (reference sequence). V gave up 6 bases and J gave up 2 bases, with 8 bases separating them. Here the CDR3 DNA reads TGTGCCAGTAGAACTAGTGCCTACAATGAGCAGTTCTTC. It yields the protein CASRTSAYNEQFF.

The V and J genes are TRBV19 and TRBJ1-3; the D gene is possibly TRBD1 (6 bases). Trimming left V 5 bases short and J 2 bases short, with 19 bases between. The germline gives CDR1 LNHDA, CDR2 SQIVND (reference sequence). The CDR3 spans 17 residues. CDR3 region: CASSGRLQGPAGNTIYF. The CDR3 DNA follows: TGTGCCAGTAGTGGACGGTTACAGGGCCCCGCTGGAAACACCATATATTTT.

This chain uses TRBV7-9 with TRBJ1-6; a possible D gene is TRBD1 (5 bases). The CDR3 length is 13 residues. V was shortened by 5 bases and J by 9 bases, with 11 bases between the two germline ends. In germline, CDR1 is SEHNR, CDR2 FQNEAQ (reference sequence). CDR3 DNA: TGTGCCAGCAGCCCGCAGACAGTTTCACCCCTCCACTTT. This sequence encodes CASSPQTVSPLHF.

The chain couples TRBV15 to TRBJ1-1; TRBD1 is a possible D gene (6 bases). CDR1 and CDR2 (germline): LNHNV, YYDKDF (reference sequence). Trimming removed 1 base from V and 1 base from J, with 10 bases in between. The CDR3 length is 15 residues. The CDR3 protein is CATSRVATGNTEAFF. The CDR3 bases are TGTGCCACCAGCAGAGTCGCGACAGGGAACACTGAAGCTTTCTTT. The full variable domain, in which reference TRBV15 and TRBJ1-1 provide the parts outside the CDR3, is DAMVIQNPRYQVTQFGKPVTLSCSQTLNHNVMYWYQQKSSQAPKLLFHYYDKDFNNEADTPDNFQSRRPNTSFCFLDIRSPGLGDTAMYLCATSRVATGNTEAFFGQGTRLTVV.

CDR3 DNA sequence: TGCGCCAGCAGCTCCCTGGGTTCAGGGAGGGGCGGGGAGCTGTTTTTT. Protein product: CASSSLGSGRGGELFF. V is TRBV5-1 and J is TRBJ2-2, with 7 nucleotides matching TRBD2. J gave up 7 bases and V 3 bases, and 12 bases lay outside the gene matches. The CDR3 contains 16 residues. Per germline, CDR1 SGHRS and CDR2 YFSETQ.

The V and J genes are TRBV19 and TRBJ2-2; possible D gene TRBD1, 6 bases. The V and J ends lost 4 bases and 3 bases respectively, with 9 bases between them. Germline values: CDR1 LNHDA, CDR2 SQIVND (reference sequence). This CDR3 is built from 14 residues. The CDR3 DNA sequence: TGTGCCAGTAGTACCCGGACAGACACCGGGGAGCTGTTTTTT. It is translated as CASSTRTDTGELFF.

This chain links TRBV11-2 with TRBJ2-1; D is possibly TRBD2 (5 bases). V was pared by 5 bases and J by 10 bases, with 12 bases between. The CDR3 has 12 residues. CDR1 is SGHAT, CDR2 FQNNGV, per germline. The chain's CDR3 is CASSLGAGEQFF. Written as DNA, the CDR3 is TGTGCCAGCAGCCTGGGAGCCGGCGAGCAGTTCTTC.

This chain uses TRBV27 with TRBJ1-1; D remains ambiguous. Per germline, CDR1 MNHEY and CDR2 SMNVEV (reference sequence). The CDR3 totals 14 residues. The V end lost 6 bases, the J end lost 1 base, and 12 bases lay between the germline ends. The CDR3 is CASSSARGNTEAFF. In DNA form, the CDR3 reads TGTGCCAGCAGCAGCGCCCGTGGGAACACTGAAGCTTTCTTT.

The chain carries TRBV19 and TRBJ1-2; 9 bases are a match to TRBD1. CDR1 is LNHDA, CDR2 SQIVND, per germline (reference sequence). This CDR3 spans 15 amino acids. J lost 5 bases, V lost 2 bases, and 6 bases had no gene match. CDR3 in DNA: TGTGCCAGTAGTATAACACAGGGGGCGCAATATGGCTACACCTTC. It encodes CASSITQGAQYGYTF.

The V gene is TRBV7-2, the J gene TRBJ2-7; the D gene is possibly TRBD2 (6 bases). This CDR3 has 15 amino acids. V lost 5 bases and J lost 6, with 20 bases in between. Germline-derived CDR1 and CDR2 are SGHTA and FQGNSA. The CDR3 region has the DNA TGTGCCAGCAGCGGACTACCTCTTCGACAGTCCGAGCAGTACTTC. Its translation is CASSGLPLRQSEQYF.

This clone was seen just once. The V gene is TRBV6-5, the J gene TRBJ1-1, with 8 bases aligning to TRBD1. Germline trimming cut 4 bases from V and 6 bases from J; bases unmatched to any gene: 10. Germline V lookup: CDR1 MNHEY, CDR2 SVGAGI. The CDR3 totals 15 residues. The CDR3 is CASSSRTGFTAEAFF. The CDR3 coding sequence is TGTGCCAGCAGTTCTCGGACAGGGTTTACCGCTGAAGCTTTCTTT.

This clone has just one count. The chain couples TRBV27 to TRBJ1-2; D gene ambiguous. Germline CDR1 MNHEY, CDR2 SMNVEV (reference sequence). The CDR3 is made up of 12 amino acids. Trimming stripped 6 bases from V and 4 bases from J, with 9 bases between. CDR3 in amino acids: CASRSQSYGYTF. CDR3 DNA: TGTGCCAGCAGGTCACAGAGCTATGGCTACACCTTC.

The count of this clone is one. The chain uses TRBV29-1 and TRBJ2-5; a possible D gene is TRBD1 (6 bases). The CDR3 has 10 residues. The V end lost 7 bases, the J end lost 8 bases, and 11 bases lay between the germline ends. Germline CDR1 is SQVTM and CDR2 is ANQGSEA. CDR3 residues: CSGGQNTQYF. CDR3 bases: TGCAGCGGGGGGCAAAACACCCAGTACTTC. Based on the CDR3 plus reference TRBV29-1 and TRBJ2-5, the full variable domain is SAVISQKPSRDICQRGTSLTIQCQVDSQVTMMFWYRQQPGQSLTLIATANQGSEATYESGFVIDKFPISRPNLTFSTLTVSNMSPEDSSIYLCSGGQNTQYFGPGTRLLVL.

Details on this clone: The conserved phenylalanine or tryptophan normally closing the CDR3 is absent here, so this likely arose from a read error. V is TRBV29-1 and J is TRBJ1-2, with TRBD1 matching over 12 bases. Germline V CDR1 and CDR2: SQVTM, ANQGSEA. J was trimmed by 8 bases and V by 7 bases; bases with no gene match: 14. This CDR3 has 15 residues. CDR3: CSAPTSGQGAVGYTL. The CDR3 region has the DNA TGCAGCGCTCCAACTTCGGGACAGGGGGCAGTCGGCTACACCCTC.

The chain has TRBV29-1 and TRBJ2-7; TRBD2 aligns across 12 bases. CDR3 length equals 14 residues. V was clipped by 7 bases and J by 3 bases; unmatched bases: 7. Per the germline V gene, CDR1 is SQVTM and CDR2 is ANQGSEA. The CDR3 coding sequence is TGCAGCGCCCGAGGACTAGCGGGGAACTACGAGCAGTACTTC. Amino acid sequence: CSARGLAGNYEQYF.

This chain connects TRBV9 to TRBJ2-7; no firm D call. V gave up 4 bases and J gave up 2 bases, with 19 bases separating them. This CDR3 contains 16 residues. The V gene's germline CDR1 is SGDLS and CDR2 YYNGEE. The CDR3 DNA follows: TGTGCCAGCAGCCCTTCTCCCCGAACGGTAGCCTACGAGCAGTACTTC. It specifies CASSPSPRTVAYEQYF.

The chain joins TRBV28 to TRBJ2-5; 10 nucleotides align to TRBD2. The J segment lost 2 bases and the V segment lost 7 bases, leaving 10 bases of the junction unmatched. Germline values: CDR1 MDHEN, CDR2 SYDVKM. The CDR3 runs 16 residues. Here the CDR3 reads CASTPQVAGGQETQYF. CDR3 sequence (DNA): TGTGCCAGCACCCCACAAGTAGCGGGAGGACAAGAGACCCAGTACTTC.

As concerns this clone: The germline gene is not matched at one end of the junction; a read error may be the cause. The rearrangement uses TRBV7-9 and TRBJ2-2, with 12 nucleotides matching TRBD2. The germline CDR1 and CDR2 sequences are SEHNR and FQNEAQ (reference sequence). The CDR3 spans 16 residues. CDR3 protein: CASSLAGGPRTGELFF. CDR3 DNA: TGTGCCAGCAGCCTAGCGGGAGGGCCGAGAACCGGGGAGCTGTTTTTT.